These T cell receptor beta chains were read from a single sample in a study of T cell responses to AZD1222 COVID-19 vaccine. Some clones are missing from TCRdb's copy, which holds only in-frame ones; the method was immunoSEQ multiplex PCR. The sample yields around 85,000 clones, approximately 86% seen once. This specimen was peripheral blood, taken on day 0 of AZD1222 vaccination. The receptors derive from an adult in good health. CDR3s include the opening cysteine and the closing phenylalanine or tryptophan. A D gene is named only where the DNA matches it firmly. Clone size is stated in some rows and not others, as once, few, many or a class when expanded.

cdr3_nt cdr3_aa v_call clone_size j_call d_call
TGTGCCAGCAGCTTTGGTCCAGGGGCTGGAGAGACCCAGTACTTC CASSFGPGAGETQYF TRBV7-9 NA TRBJ2-5 NA
TGTGCCAGCAGCCCCGAGTTCGGGAGCCTTGGCGAGCAGTACTTC CASSPEFGSLGEQYF TRBV7-2 few TRBJ2-7 NA
TGTGCCAGCAGCAAAGGGGAGGGGGAGCGTGAGACCCAGTACTTC CASSKGEGERETQYF TRBV21-1 NA TRBJ2-5 NA
TGTGCCTCCCGAGGAGGGAGCAATCAGCCCCAGCATTTT CASRGGSNQPQHF TRBV12-3/TRBV12-4 NA TRBJ1-5 NA
TGTGCCAGCAGCTGGGACAGGGCGAACGAGCAGTTCTTC CASSWDRANEQFF TRBV7-2 once TRBJ2-1 TRBD1
TGCGCCAGCAGCCAATTGGTAACCGGGGAGCTGTTTTTT CASSQLVTGELFF TRBV4-3 once TRBJ2-2 NA
TGTGCCAGCAGCCAAGCTACTAAATACAATGAGCAGTTCTTC CASSQATKYNEQFF TRBV14 NA TRBJ2-1 NA
TGTGCCACCGGCGCCGAAAGCACAGATACGCAGTATTTT CATGAESTDTQYF TRBV24-1 NA TRBJ2-3 NA
TGCAGCGGCACCGTGCAAAACACCGGGGAGCTGTTTTTT CSGTVQNTGELFF TRBV29-1 NA TRBJ2-2 NA
TGTGCCAAATACCAAGAGACCCAGTACTTC CAKYQETQYF TRBV19 NA TRBJ2-5 NA
TGTGCCAGCAGCAGACCGGGACAGGGGCCTGAAAAACTGTTTTTT CASSRPGQGPEKLFF TRBV5-4 NA TRBJ1-4 TRBD1
TGCGCCAGCAGCGGGGGGCCGGTTGAGGAGCAGTACTTC CASSGGPVEEQYF TRBV10-1 NA TRBJ2-7 NA
TGTGCCAGCAGGGATATTAGACAGGGGCCTGACTACGAGCAGTACTTC CASRDIRQGPDYEQYF TRBV11-2 NA TRBJ2-7 TRBD1
TGTGCCAGCAGCCGAGTCGGTGGGGTGGGACGGGTTACCGGGGAGCTGTTTTTT CASSRVGGVGRVTGELFF TRBV6-6 NA TRBJ2-2 NA
TGTGCCAGCAGCCCGCGGACAGGGGCGGTTGAAAAACTGTTTTTT CASSPRTGAVEKLFF TRBV5-4 NA TRBJ1-4 TRBD1
TGTGCCAGCAGCTTATTGTCTAGCGGAGCCACAGATACGCAGTATTTT CASSLLSSGATDTQYF TRBV7-8 NA TRBJ2-3 TRBD2
TGTGCCAGCAGTTTAGCGTCAACCGCCTACGAGCAGTACTTC CASSLASTAYEQYF TRBV27 once TRBJ2-7 NA
TGTGCCAGCAGCTTAGATCGGAATTCACCCCTCCACTTT CASSLDRNSPLHF TRBV11-2 NA TRBJ1-6 NA
TGTGCCAGCTCAGGCCTACAGGGGCCCTACGAGCAGTACTTC CASSGLQGPYEQYF TRBV18 NA TRBJ2-7 TRBD1
TGTGCCAGCAGCATTTGGACGCCTGTAGTCCTCGACCAAGAGACCCAGTACTTC CASSIWTPVVLDQETQYF TRBV5-6 NA TRBJ2-5 NA
TGTGCCAGCAGCTTACCGCGGGGGGGCCCCTACGAGCAGTACTTC CASSLPRGGPYEQYF TRBV7-2 NA TRBJ2-7 TRBD2
TGTGCCAGCAGTTTTGCGGCTAGCGGGTATCAAGAGACCCAGTACTTC CASSFAASGYQETQYF TRBV27 NA TRBJ2-5 TRBD2
TGTGCCAGCAACGTCCGGGACAGGGTGAATTCACCCCTCCACTTT CASNVRDRVNSPLHF TRBV6-5 NA TRBJ1-6 TRBD1
TGTGCCAGCAGCAGTGCAGGGACCTCCTATAATTCACCCCTCCACTTT CASSSAGTSYNSPLHF TRBV5-4 NA TRBJ1-6 NA
TGTGCCAGCAGCTTGGGTCGGACAGCCTACGAGCAGTACTTC CASSLGRTAYEQYF TRBV5-4 NA TRBJ2-7 NA